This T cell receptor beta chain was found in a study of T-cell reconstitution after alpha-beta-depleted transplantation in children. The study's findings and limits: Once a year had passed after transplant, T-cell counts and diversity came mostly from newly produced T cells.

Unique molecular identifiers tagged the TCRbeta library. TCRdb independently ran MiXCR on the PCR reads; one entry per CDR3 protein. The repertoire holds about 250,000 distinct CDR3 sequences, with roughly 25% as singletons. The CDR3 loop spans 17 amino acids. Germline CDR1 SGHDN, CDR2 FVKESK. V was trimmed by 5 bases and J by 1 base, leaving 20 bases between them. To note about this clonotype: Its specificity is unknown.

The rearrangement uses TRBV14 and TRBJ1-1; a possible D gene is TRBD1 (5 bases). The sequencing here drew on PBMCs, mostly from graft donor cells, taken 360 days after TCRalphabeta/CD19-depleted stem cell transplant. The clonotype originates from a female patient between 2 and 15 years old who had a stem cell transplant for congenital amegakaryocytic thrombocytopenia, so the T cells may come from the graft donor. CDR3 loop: CASSIWPSGLGNTEAFF. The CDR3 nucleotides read TGTGCCAGCAGCATTTGGCCATCAGGGCTGGGGAACACTGAAGCTTTCTTT.